These 5 T cell receptor beta chains were sequenced from one sample in a study of identical twins. TCRdb reanalysed the 5' RACE reads using MiXCR and keeps one entry per CDR3 protein. The sample holds about 690,000 distinct CDR3 sequences, over 20% seen once. These data were likewise used in another study, on T cells expressing NK-cell markers.

Sequenced: PBMCs. The receptor set was obtained from a young woman in good health.

This sequence joins TRBV10-3 and TRBJ1-1, with no clear D. Trimming removed 4 bases at V and 0 bases at J, with 6 bases between. The length of the CDR3 is 13 residues. CDR1 and CDR2 from the germline V gene are ENHRY and SYGVKD. The CDR3 reads CAISGKVNTEAFF. The CDR3 region has the DNA TGTGCCATCAGTGGGAAGGTGAACACTGAAGCTTTCTTT.

The chain uses TRBV9 and TRBJ2-3; tentative D call: TRBD2 (6 bases). Germline V gene data show CDR1 as SGDLS and CDR2 as YYNGEE. The V and J ends lost 3 bases and 6 bases respectively, with 11 bases between them. CDR3 length: 13 residues. This CDR3 reads CASSARGWDTQYF. The CDR3 region has the DNA TGTGCCAGCAGCGCCCGGGGGTGGGATACGCAGTATTTT.

The rearrangement uses TRBV5-6 and TRBJ2-1; 7 bases match TRBD2. The CDR3 covers 14 residues. Germline assignment: CDR1 SGHDT and CDR2 YYEEEE. The V gene end was trimmed by 7 bases and the J gene end by 4 bases; junction bases not matched to a gene: 8. The CDR3 loop reads CASWGGSTYNEQFF. The CDR3 DNA is TGTGCCAGCTGGGGGGGTTCGACGTACAATGAGCAGTTCTTC. Using reference TRBV5-6 and TRBJ2-1 for the parts outside the CDR3, the full variable domain is DAGVTQSPTHLIKTRGQQVTLRCSPKSGHDTVSWYQQALGQGPQFIFQYYEEEERQRGNFPDRFSGHQFPNYSSELNVNALLLGDSALYLCASWGGSTYNEQFFGPGTRLTVL.

This clonotype has more than one count but fewer than ten. The chain couples TRBV10-3 to TRBJ2-7; weak D call: TRBD2 (6 bases). In germline, CDR1 is ENHRY, CDR2 SYGVKD. The CDR3 loop spans 15 amino acids. With 7 bases removed from V and 1 base from J, the gap between germline ends came to 17 bases. The CDR3, as DNA: TGTGCCATCAAGATTTTTGCCGGGGGATCCTACGAGCAGTACTTC. It yields the protein CAIKIFAGGSYEQYF.

The chain employs TRBV20-1 and TRBJ2-1, with 8 bases matching TRBD2. The germline gives CDR1 DFQATT, CDR2 SNEGSKA (reference sequence). With 5 bases clipped from V and 7 bases from J, the junction kept 13 bases outside the gene matches. The CDR3 is made up of 15 amino acids. CDR3 DNA: TGCAGTGCTGCCCTAGGGTTAGCGGGAAAGAATGAGCAGTTCTTC. Its translation: CSAALGLAGKNEQFF.